Following are 20 T cell receptor beta chains from one sample sequenced in a study of T cell changes during pregnancy in multiple sclerosis. Only in-frame clones appear in the TCRdb table, and some are missing; sequencing was by immunoSEQ multiplex PCR. The sample has fewer than 40,000 clones, 80% to 95% seen once. Material: CD4+ T cells from peripheral blood mononuclear cells, obtained after pregnancy. The source of these receptors is a female donor in good health, enrolled as a control in a pregnancy study.

This chain uses TRBV19 with TRBJ2-1; the D gene is possibly TRBD2 (5 bases). CDR3 size: 14 residues. From germline, CDR1 is LNHDA and CDR2 SQIVND (reference sequence). Trimming removed 3 bases at V and 6 bases at J, with 12 bases between. CDR3 bases: TGTGCCAGTAGTATCCAGGACTTCGGCAATGAGCAGTTCTTC. Translation gives CASSIQDFGNEQFF.

V and J are TRBV5-1 and TRBJ2-7; D is perhaps TRBD1 (5 bases). The CDR3 totals 14 residues. From germline, CDR1 is SGHRS and CDR2 YFSETQ. The V gene lost 0 bases and the J gene lost 3 bases, with 10 bases spanning the gap. CDR3 coding DNA: TGCGCCAGCAGCTTGGGACAGAGTATCTACGAGCAGTACTTC. It encodes CASSLGQSIYEQYF. The full variable domain, completed using reference TRBV5-1 and TRBJ2-7, is KAGVTQTPRYLIKTRGQQVTLSCSPISGHRSVSWYQQTPGQGLQFLFEYFSETQRNKGNFPGRFSGRQFSNSRSEMNVSTLELGDSALYLCASSLGQSIYEQYFGPGTRLTVT.

This rearrangement joins TRBV21-1 to TRBJ2-3; the table gives TRBD1 as D, unverified against the DNA. TRBV21-1 is listed as a pseudogene. This CDR3 has 18 residues. CDR3 bases: TGTGCCAGCAGCTCACACCTCCTCCGGGACAGGGGCGCAGATACGCAGTATTTT. Translation gives CASSSHLLRDRGADTQYF.

The V and J genes are TRBV7-8 and TRBJ1-2; 8 nucleotides match TRBD1. The CDR3 contains 15 residues. The V and J ends lost 7 bases and 8 bases, in that order; junction bases with no gene match: 15. Germline V lookup: CDR1 SGHVS, CDR2 FQNEAQ. CDR3 bases: TGTGCCAGCACCCCATCCCGGGACAGGCCATACGGCTACACCTTC. As protein: CASTPSRDRPYGYTF.

This chain uses TRBV19 with TRBJ1-5; D unclear. In germline, CDR1 is LNHDA, CDR2 SQIVND (reference sequence). Trimming pared 5 bases from V and 9 bases from J, leaving 11 bases between. The CDR3 loop spans 12 amino acids. The CDR3 is CASSPQRGPQHF. CDR3 nucleotides: TGTGCCAGTAGTCCCCAGCGGGGGCCCCAGCATTTT.

This clone was recorded a few times. V gene TRBV9 combines with J gene TRBJ2-3, with 8 bases fitting TRBD1. With 0 bases clipped from V and 0 bases from J, the junction kept 15 bases outside the gene matches. Germline values: CDR1 SGDLS, CDR2 YYNGEE. CDR3 length equals 20 residues. CDR3 sequence reads: CASSVEGVNTGGASTDTQYF. As DNA, the CDR3 is TGTGCCAGCAGCGTAGAGGGGGTTAATACAGGGGGAGCTAGCACAGATACGCAGTATTTT.

The chain links TRBV14 to TRBJ2-3, with TRBD2 identical over 10 bases. The CDR3 loop spans 17 amino acids. Unmatched junction bases numbered 8, after V lost 1 base and J lost 4 bases. CDR1 is SGHDN, CDR2 FVKESK, per germline. The CDR3: CASSQGPSGGLPDTQYF. The CDR3 nucleotides read TGTGCCAGCAGCCAAGGCCCTAGCGGGGGCCTTCCAGATACGCAGTATTTT.

The V call is TRBV18, the J call TRBJ1-1; D ambiguous. Deletions cut 2 bases from V and 8 bases from J, with 15 bases between. The CDR3 extends over 14 amino acids. CDR1 is KGHSH and CDR2 is LQKENI in the germline V gene. CDR3 residues: CASSPSGRPREAFF. In DNA form, the CDR3 reads TGTGCCAGCTCACCATCTGGTAGACCGCGGGAAGCTTTCTTT.

The V call is TRBV6-4, the J call TRBJ1-4, with TRBD1 identical over 10 bases. The CDR3 loop spans 16 amino acids. Germline-derived CDR1 and CDR2 are MRHNA and SNTAGT. J gave up 7 bases and V 2 bases, and 7 bases lay outside the gene matches. CDR3 sequence (DNA): TGTGCCAGCAGTGACCCGACAGGGGGCGCTTGTGAAAAACTGTTTTTT. This codes for CASSDPTGGACEKLFF.

The J gene is TRBJ1-5, the V gene TRBV27; D perhaps matches TRBD1 (5 bases). Trimming pared 3 bases from V and 0 bases from J, leaving 15 bases between. This CDR3 region has 17 residues. Germline CDR1 is MNHEY and CDR2 is SMNVEV (reference sequence). Here the CDR3 DNA reads TGTGCCAGCAGTTTTGGTGGGACTAGGGATAGCAATCAGCCCCAGCATTTT. This sequence encodes CASSFGGTRDSNQPQHF.

The chain employs TRBV10-2 and TRBJ1-2; D is unclear. The CDR3 runs to 13 residues. CDR1 is WSHSY and CDR2 is SAAADI in the germline V gene. The V end was cut by 0 bases, the J end by 4 bases, with 6 bases between. This CDR3 reads CASSESSFYGYTF. The DNA for the CDR3 is TGCGCCAGCAGTGAGTCGAGTTTCTATGGCTACACCTTC.

This clone appeared once. The chain employs TRBV2 and TRBJ1-3; D is ambiguous. Trimming pared 4 bases from V and 0 bases from J, leaving 10 bases between. The CDR3 contains 15 residues. The germline V gene encodes CDR1 SNHLY and CDR2 FYNNEI. CDR3 DNA: TGTGCCAGCAGTGCGCTCGTGAGCTCTGGAAACACCATATATTTT. It specifies CASSALVSSGNTIYF.

This chain joins TRBV11-2 and TRBJ2-1; D might be TRBD2 (5 bases). Trimming cost V 3 bases and J 9 bases, with 12 bases left between them. Germline-derived CDR1 and CDR2 are SGHAT and FQNNGV. The CDR3 totals 13 residues. This CDR3 is CASSFRSVGEQFF. The CDR3 nucleotides read TGTGCCAGCAGCTTCCGTAGCGTCGGTGAGCAGTTCTTC.

V usage is TRBV4-1 and J usage is TRBJ1-2, with 9 nucleotides matching TRBD1. V shed 3 bases, J shed 5 bases, and the junction held 4 bases outside the gene matches. This CDR3 comprises 14 residues. The germline CDR1 and CDR2 sequences are MGHRA and YSYEKL. The CDR3: CASSQIQGAYGYTF. CDR3 coding DNA: TGCGCCAGCAGCCAGATACAGGGGGCTTATGGCTACACCTTC.

V is TRBV5-4 and J is TRBJ2-7; TRBD1 matches at 10 bases. The J segment lost 4 bases and the V segment lost 4 bases, leaving 8 bases of the junction unmatched. The CDR3 length is 15 residues. CDR1 is SGHNT, CDR2 YYREEE, per germline (reference sequence). The CDR3 loop is CASSQRDRGGYEQYF. In DNA form, the CDR3 reads TGTGCCAGCAGCCAACGGGACAGGGGAGGGTACGAGCAGTACTTC.

As regards this clone: Mismatch with germline at one junction end may stem from a read error. The chain recombines TRBV13 with TRBJ1-6, with D uncertain. This CDR3 contains 15 residues. The germline gives CDR1 PRHDT, CDR2 FYEKMQ (reference sequence). Here the CDR3 DNA reads TGTGCCAGCAGCTCGACCGGGTCCTACAATTCACCCCTCCACTTT. Translation: CASSSTGSYNSPLHF.

This rearrangement joins TRBV29-1 to TRBJ2-7; possibly TRBD1 for D (6 bases). The V end was cut by 4 bases, the J end by 5 bases, with 15 bases between. This CDR3 is 13 amino acids long. Germline CDR1 is SQVTM and CDR2 is ANQGSEA. The CDR3 here is CSVGNRAVDEQYF. CDR3 nucleotides: TGCAGCGTTGGGAACAGGGCTGTTGACGAGCAGTACTTC.

This clone was counted a single time. The chain joins TRBV18 to TRBJ2-5; D perhaps matches TRBD1 (6 bases). This CDR3 region has 12 residues. Germline V gene sequence: CDR1 KGHSH, CDR2 LQKENI. Between the trimmed V and J ends, which lost 7 bases and 7 bases, there was a span of 13 bases. The CDR3 reads CASLGGSTTQYF. The DNA for the CDR3 is TGTGCCAGCTTAGGGGGTTCGACGACCCAGTACTTC.

This sequence joins TRBV2 and TRBJ2-5; TRBD1 aligns across 7 bases. Per the germline V gene, CDR1 is SNHLY and CDR2 is FYNNEI. The trim removed 1 base at V and 0 bases at J, leaving 2 bases unmatched. The length of the CDR3 is 15 residues. The CDR3 loop is CASSEGDRDQETQYF. CDR3 DNA sequence: TGTGCCAGCAGTGAAGGAGACAGGGACCAAGAGACCCAGTACTTC.

The chain employs TRBV7-2 and TRBJ1-5; D not resolved. Looked up from germline, CDR1 is SGHTA and CDR2 is FQGNSA. Trimming pared 1 base from V and 1 base from J, leaving 8 bases between. This CDR3 comprises 15 residues. CDR3 bases: TGTGCCAGCAGCTTAGGAGGGCCCAGCAATCAGCCCCAGCATTTT. Translating it yields CASSLGGPSNQPQHF.